This T cell receptor beta chain was observed in a study of CD8 T cells in Susac syndrome. General study findings and limits: The study acknowledged a relatively small number of individuals in its TCR sequencing and HLA analysis.

RNA amounts of about 0.5 to 1 ug underwent reverse transcription with random hexamers. Amplification of TCR beta CDR3 across 54 Vbeta and 13 Jbeta was performed with immunoSEQ multiplex PCR. Each CDR3 protein gets one entry after TCRdb re-called the immunoSEQ multiplex PCR reads with MiXCR. The data hold some 300,000 distinct CDR3 sequences, with 89% observed a single time. TEMRA cells were FACS-enriched, while CD8+ and CD4+ T cells were negatively isolated. Details on this clonotype: Its antigen is unknown.

The V end was cut by 9 bases, the J end by 3 bases, with 20 bases between. Germline CDR1 LNHDA, CDR2 SQIVND (reference sequence). The CDR3 has 15 residues. The chain uses TRBV19 and TRBJ2-5; a possible D gene is TRBD1 (5 bases). The sequencing sample was made of CD8+ T cells from PBMCs. The clonotype comes from a human donor with multiple sclerosis. The CDR3 is CASQTHRGQEETQYF. As DNA, the CDR3 is TGTGCCAGCCAGACCCATAGAGGACAAGAAGAGACCCAGTACTTC.